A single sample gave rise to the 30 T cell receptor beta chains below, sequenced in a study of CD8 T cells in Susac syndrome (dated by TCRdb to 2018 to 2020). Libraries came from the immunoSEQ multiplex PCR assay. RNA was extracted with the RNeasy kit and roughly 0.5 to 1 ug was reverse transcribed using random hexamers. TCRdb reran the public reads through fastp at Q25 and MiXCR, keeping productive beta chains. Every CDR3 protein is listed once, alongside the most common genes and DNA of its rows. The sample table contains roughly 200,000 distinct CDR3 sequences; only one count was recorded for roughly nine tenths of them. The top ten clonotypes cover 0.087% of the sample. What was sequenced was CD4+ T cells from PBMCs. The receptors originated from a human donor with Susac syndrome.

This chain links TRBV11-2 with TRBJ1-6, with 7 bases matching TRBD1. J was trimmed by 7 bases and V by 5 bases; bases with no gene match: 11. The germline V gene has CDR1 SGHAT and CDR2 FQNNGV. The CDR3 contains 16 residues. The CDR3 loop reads CASSPIEGAANSPLHF. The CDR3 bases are TGTGCCAGCAGCCCCATTGAGGGGGCCGCGAATTCACCCCTCCACTTT.

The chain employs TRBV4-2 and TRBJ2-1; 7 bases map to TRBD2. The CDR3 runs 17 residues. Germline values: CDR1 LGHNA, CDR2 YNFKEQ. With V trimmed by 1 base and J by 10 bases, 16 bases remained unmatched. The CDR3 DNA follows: TGTGCCAGCAGCCAAGGGTGGGGGACTACCCCGTCTGAGGAGCAGTTCTTC. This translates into CASSQGWGTTPSEEQFF.

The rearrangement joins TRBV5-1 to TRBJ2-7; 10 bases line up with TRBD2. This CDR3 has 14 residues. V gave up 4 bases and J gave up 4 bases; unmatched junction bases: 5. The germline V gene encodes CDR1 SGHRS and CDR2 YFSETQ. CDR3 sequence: CASSPSGSGYEQYF. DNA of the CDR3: TGCGCCAGCAGCCCTAGCGGGAGCGGATACGAGCAGTACTTC.

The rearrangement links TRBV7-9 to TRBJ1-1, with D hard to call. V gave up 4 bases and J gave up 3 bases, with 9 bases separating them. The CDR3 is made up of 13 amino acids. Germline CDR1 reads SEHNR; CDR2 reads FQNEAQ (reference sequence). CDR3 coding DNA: TGTGCCAGCAGCTCAAAGAGGGACACTGAAGCTTTCTTT. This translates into CASSSKRDTEAFF. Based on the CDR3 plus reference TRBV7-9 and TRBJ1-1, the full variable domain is DTGVSQNPRHKITKRGQNVTFRCDPISEHNRLYWYRQTLGQGPEFLTYFQNEAQLEKSRLLSDRFSAERPKGSFSTLEIQRTEQGDSAMYLCASSSKRDTEAFFGQGTRLTVV.

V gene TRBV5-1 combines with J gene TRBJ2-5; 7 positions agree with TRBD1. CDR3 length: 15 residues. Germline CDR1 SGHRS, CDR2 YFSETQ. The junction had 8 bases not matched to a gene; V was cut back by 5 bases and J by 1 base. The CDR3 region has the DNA TGCGCCAGCAGTTCCACCGCAGGGGGCCAAGAGACCCAGTACTTC. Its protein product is CASSSTAGGQETQYF.

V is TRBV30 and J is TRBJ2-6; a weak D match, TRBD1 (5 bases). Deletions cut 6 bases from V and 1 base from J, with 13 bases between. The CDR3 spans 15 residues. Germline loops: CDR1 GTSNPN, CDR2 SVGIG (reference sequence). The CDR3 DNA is TGTGCCTGTCAAGCCAGGGTTTCTGGGGCCAACGTCCTGACTTTC. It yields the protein CACQARVSGANVLTF.

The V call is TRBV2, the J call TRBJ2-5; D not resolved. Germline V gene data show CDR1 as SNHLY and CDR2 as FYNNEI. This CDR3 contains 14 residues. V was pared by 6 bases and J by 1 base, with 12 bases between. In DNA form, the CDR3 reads TGTGCCAGCAGCATTGGACGGCCCCAAGAGACCCAGTACTTC. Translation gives CASSIGRPQETQYF.

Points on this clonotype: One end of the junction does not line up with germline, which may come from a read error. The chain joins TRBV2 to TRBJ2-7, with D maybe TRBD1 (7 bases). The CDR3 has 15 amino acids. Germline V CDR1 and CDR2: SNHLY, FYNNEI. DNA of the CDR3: TGTGCCAGCAGCAGAAGCTTTACAAAGGGGGGCAGGGGGATCTTC. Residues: CASSRSFTKGGRGIF.

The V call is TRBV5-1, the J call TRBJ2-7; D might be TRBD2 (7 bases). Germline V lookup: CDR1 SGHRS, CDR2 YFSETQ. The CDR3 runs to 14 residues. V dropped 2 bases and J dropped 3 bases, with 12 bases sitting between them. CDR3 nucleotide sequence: TGCGCCAGCAGCTTACGCGGGGGCCACTACGAGCAGTACTTC. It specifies CASSLRGGHYEQYF.

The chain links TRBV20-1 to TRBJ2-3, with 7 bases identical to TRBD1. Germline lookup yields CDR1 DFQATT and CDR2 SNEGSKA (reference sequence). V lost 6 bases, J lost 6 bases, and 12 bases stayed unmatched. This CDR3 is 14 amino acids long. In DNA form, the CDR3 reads TGCAGTGCCGATGGCAGGGGGATGGCGGATACGCAGTATTTT. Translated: CSADGRGMADTQYF.

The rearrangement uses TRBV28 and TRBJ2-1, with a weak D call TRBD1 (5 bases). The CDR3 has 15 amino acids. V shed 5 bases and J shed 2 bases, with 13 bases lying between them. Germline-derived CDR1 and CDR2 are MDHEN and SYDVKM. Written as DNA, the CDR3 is TGTGCCAGCAGTCCGACAGCCATAACCTACAATGAGCAGTTCTTC. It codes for CASSPTAITYNEQFF.

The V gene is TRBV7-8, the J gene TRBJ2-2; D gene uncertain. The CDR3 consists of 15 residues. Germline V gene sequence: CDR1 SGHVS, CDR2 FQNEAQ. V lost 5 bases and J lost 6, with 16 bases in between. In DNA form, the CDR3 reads TGTGCCAGCAGCACGACCCCAACCGTCGCCGGGGAGCTGTTTTTT. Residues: CASSTTPTVAGELFF.

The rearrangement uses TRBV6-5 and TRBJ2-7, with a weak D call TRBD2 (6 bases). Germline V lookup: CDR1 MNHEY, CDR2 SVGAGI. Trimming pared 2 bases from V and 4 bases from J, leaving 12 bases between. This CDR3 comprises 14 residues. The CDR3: CASSYGTGAYEQYF. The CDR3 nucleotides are TGTGCCAGCAGTTACGGCACGGGAGCTTACGAGCAGTACTTC.

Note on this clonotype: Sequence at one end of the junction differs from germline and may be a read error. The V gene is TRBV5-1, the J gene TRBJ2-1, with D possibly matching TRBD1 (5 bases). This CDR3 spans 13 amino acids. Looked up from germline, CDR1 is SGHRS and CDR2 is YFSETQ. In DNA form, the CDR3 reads TGCGCCAGCAGTTTGGGGCGGCCCAATGAGCAGTTCTTC. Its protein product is CASSLGRPNEQFF.

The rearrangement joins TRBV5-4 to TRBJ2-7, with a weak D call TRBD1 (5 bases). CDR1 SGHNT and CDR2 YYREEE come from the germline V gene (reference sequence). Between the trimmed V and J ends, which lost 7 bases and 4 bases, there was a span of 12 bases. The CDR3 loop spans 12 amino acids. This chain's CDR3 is CASGKQEYEQYF. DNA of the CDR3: TGTGCCAGCGGAAAACAGGAGTACGAGCAGTACTTC.

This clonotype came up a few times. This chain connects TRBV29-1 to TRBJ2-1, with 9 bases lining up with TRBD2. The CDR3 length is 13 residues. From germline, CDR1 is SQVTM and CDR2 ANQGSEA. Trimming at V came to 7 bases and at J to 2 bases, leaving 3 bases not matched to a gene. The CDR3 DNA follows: TGCAGCGCTTTAGCGGGGGCCTACAATGAGCAGTTCTTC. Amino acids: CSALAGAYNEQFF.

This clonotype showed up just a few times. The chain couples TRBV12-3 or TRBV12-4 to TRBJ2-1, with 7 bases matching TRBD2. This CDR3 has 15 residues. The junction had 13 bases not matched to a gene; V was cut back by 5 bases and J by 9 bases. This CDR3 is CASSPSGTLDGEQFF. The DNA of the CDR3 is TGTGCCAGCAGTCCAAGCGGGACCCTCGACGGTGAGCAGTTCTTC.

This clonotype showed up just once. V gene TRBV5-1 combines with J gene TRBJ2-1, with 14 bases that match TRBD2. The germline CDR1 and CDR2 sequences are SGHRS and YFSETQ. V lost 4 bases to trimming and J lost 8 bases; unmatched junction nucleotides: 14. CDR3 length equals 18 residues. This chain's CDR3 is CASSPIGLAGGGRHEQFF. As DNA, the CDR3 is TGCGCCAGCAGCCCTATCGGACTAGCGGGAGGCGGGCGCCATGAGCAGTTCTTC.

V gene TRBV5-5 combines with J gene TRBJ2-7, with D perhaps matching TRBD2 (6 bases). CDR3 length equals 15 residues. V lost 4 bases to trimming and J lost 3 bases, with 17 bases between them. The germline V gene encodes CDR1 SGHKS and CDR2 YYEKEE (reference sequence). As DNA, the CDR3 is TGTGCCAGCAGCCCTCTATTCGGAGGGGTCTACGAGCAGTACTTC. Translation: CASSPLFGGVYEQYF.

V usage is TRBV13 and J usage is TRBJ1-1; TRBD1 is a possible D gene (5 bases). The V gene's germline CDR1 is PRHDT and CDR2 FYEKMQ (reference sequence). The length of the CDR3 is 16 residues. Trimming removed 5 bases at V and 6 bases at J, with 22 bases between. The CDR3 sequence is CASSIPSGDGGAEAFF. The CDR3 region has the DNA TGTGCCAGCAGCATACCCTCGGGGGATGGAGGGGCTGAAGCTTTCTTT. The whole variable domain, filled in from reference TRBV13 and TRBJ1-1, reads AAGVIQSPRHLIKEKRETATLKCYPIPRHDTVYWYQQGPGQDPQFLISFYEKMQSDKGSIPDRFSAQQFSDYHSELNMSSLELGDSALYFCASSIPSGDGGAEAFFGQGTRLTVV.

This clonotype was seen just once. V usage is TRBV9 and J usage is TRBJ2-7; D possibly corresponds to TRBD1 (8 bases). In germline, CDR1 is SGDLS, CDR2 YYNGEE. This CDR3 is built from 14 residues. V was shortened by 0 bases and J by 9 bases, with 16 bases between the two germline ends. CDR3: CASSVEQGGSRQYF. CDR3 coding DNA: TGTGCCAGCAGCGTAGAACAGGGGGGGTCCCGGCAGTACTTC.

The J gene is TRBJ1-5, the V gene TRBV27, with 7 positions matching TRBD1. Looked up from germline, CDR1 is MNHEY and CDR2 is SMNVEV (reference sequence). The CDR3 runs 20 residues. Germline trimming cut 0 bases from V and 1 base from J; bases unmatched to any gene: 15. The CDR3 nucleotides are TGTGCCAGCAGTTTATCTATCCCGGGGAACAGGGGAATGAGCAATCAGCCCCAGCATTTT. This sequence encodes CASSLSIPGNRGMSNQPQHF.

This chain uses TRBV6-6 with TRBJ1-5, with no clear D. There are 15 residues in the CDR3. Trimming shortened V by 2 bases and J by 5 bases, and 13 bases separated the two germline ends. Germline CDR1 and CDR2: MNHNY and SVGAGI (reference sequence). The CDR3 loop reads CASSYQLGGYQPQHF. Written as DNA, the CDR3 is TGTGCCAGCAGTTACCAGTTAGGAGGATATCAGCCCCAGCATTTT.

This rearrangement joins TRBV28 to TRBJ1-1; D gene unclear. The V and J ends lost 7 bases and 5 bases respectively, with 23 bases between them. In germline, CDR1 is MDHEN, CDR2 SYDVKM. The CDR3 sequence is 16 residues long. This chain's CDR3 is CASKTWGHSSRTEAFF. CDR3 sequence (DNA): TGTGCCAGCAAAACCTGGGGTCATTCGTCAAGGACTGAAGCTTTCTTT.

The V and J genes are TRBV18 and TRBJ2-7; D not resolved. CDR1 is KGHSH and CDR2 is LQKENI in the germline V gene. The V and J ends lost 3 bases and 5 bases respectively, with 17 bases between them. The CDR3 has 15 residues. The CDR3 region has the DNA TGTGCCAGCTCACCTCCATCGAGTCAGACCCACGAGCAGTACTTC. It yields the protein CASSPPSSQTHEQYF.

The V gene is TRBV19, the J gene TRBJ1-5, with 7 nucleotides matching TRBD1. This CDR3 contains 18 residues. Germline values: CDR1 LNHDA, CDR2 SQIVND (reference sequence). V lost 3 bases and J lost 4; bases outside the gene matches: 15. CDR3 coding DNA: TGTGCCAGTAGTATCAACTTATGGGACAGAGCTATGAATCAGCCCCAGCATTTT. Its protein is CASSINLWDRAMNQPQHF.

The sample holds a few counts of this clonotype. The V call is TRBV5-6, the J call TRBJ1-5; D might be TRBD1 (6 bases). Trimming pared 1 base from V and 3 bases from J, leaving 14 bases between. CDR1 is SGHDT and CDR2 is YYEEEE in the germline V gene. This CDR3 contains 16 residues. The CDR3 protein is CASSLRGIGNNQPQHF. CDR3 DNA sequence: TGTGCCAGCAGCTTGAGGGGGATAGGGAACAATCAGCCCCAGCATTTT. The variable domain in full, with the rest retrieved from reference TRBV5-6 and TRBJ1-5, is DAGVTQSPTHLIKTRGQQVTLRCSPKSGHDTVSWYQQALGQGPQFIFQYYEEEERQRGNFPDRFSGHQFPNYSSELNVNALLLGDSALYLCASSLRGIGNNQPQHFGDGTRLSIL.

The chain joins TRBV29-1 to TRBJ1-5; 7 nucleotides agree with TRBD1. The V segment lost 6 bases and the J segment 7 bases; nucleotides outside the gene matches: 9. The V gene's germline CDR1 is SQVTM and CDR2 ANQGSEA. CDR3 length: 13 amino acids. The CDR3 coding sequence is TGCAGCGTCTCTACAGGGGTCGGACAGCCCCAGCATTTT. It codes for CSVSTGVGQPQHF.

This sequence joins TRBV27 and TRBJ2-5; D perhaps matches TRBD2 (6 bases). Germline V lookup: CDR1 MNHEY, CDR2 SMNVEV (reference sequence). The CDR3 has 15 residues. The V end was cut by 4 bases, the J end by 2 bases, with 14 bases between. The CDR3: CASSSLSGVQETQYF. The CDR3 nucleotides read TGTGCCAGCAGTTCCCTGTCGGGGGTTCAAGAGACCCAGTACTTC.

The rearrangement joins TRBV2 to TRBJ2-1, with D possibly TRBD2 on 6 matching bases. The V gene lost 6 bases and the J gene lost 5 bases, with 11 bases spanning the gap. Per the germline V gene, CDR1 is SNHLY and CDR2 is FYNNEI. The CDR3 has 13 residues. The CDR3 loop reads CASRSDYHNEQFF. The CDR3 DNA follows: TGTGCCAGCAGGTCGGACTATCACAATGAGCAGTTCTTC.